The 23 T cell receptor beta chains presented below share a single source sample, sequenced in a study of OX40 agonist ivuxolimab in advanced cancers. Clones were read by immunoSEQ multiplex PCR, and TCRdb kept only the in-frame ones, dropping some. The sample lists tens of thousands of clones, more than 65% occurring once. This sample comprised CD4+ or CD8+ T cells sorted from blood, obtained in a trial of the OX40 agonist ivuxolimab. The origin of the receptors is an adult with an advanced solid tumor such as melanoma, head and neck, liver or kidney cancer.

V gene TRBV7-2 combines with J gene TRBJ2-1; 9 nucleotides agree with TRBD2. Per the germline V gene, CDR1 is SGHTA and CDR2 is FQGNSA. V lost 0 bases and J lost 4; bases outside the gene matches: 1. The CDR3 extends over 15 amino acids. In nucleotides, the CDR3 is TGTGCCAGCAGCTTAGCGCTAGCGGGATACAATGAGCAGTTCTTC. This gives the protein CASSLALAGYNEQFF. Full variable domain (missing parts from reference TRBV7-2 and TRBJ2-1): GAGVSQSPSNKVTEKGKDVELRCDPISGHTALYWYRQSLGQGLEFLIYFQGNSAPDKSGLPSDRFSAERTGGSVSTLTIQRTQQEDSAVYLCASSLALAGYNEQFFGPGTRLTVL.

The chain joins TRBV7-9 to TRBJ2-3; the D is unclear. V was clipped by 3 bases and J by 6 bases, with 22 bases between them. This CDR3 contains 17 residues. CDR1 is SEHNR and CDR2 is FQNEAQ in the germline V gene (reference sequence). In nucleotides, the CDR3 is TGTGCCAGCAGCTTGGGGAATCAGCGTACAAGAGCGGATACGCAGTATTTT. This encodes CASSLGNQRTRADTQYF.

The gene calls are TRBV11-3 and TRBJ2-3; 14 positions match TRBD2. The CDR3 loop spans 20 amino acids. Germline-derived CDR1 and CDR2 are SGHNT and YENEEA. The J segment lost 1 base and the V segment lost 5 bases, leaving 14 bases of the junction unmatched. As DNA, the CDR3 is TGTGCCAGCAGCCTGACCCTAGGGACTAGCGGGAGAGGGGGCACAGATACGCAGTATTTT. Its translation is CASSLTLGTSGRGGTDTQYF.

The V call is TRBV30, the J call TRBJ2-3, with 7 bases aligning to TRBD2. This CDR3 comprises 13 residues. With 5 bases clipped from V and 6 bases from J, the junction kept 8 bases outside the gene matches. Germline loops: CDR1 GTSNPN, CDR2 SVGIG (reference sequence). In nucleotides, the CDR3 is TGTGCCTGGTTGACCCTCGGGGGGGATACGCAGTATTTT. It translates to CAWLTLGGDTQYF.

The gene calls are TRBV5-1 and TRBJ2-7, with 8 bases aligning to TRBD2. The CDR3 length is 13 residues. The germline CDR1 and CDR2 sequences are SGHRS and YFSETQ. V was clipped by 4 bases and J by 3 bases; unmatched bases: 3. The CDR3 DNA reads as TGCGCCAGCAGCGAAGCGGGAGACTACGAGCAGTACTTC. Its translation is CASSEAGDYEQYF.

This rearrangement joins TRBV28 to TRBJ2-1, with D possibly called TRBD1 or TRBD2 (5 bases each). The CDR3 is made up of 14 amino acids. Trimming cost V 6 bases and J 0 bases, with 9 bases left between them. The germline V gene has CDR1 MDHEN and CDR2 SYDVKM. CDR3 protein: CASRLGTSYNEQFF. CDR3 DNA: TGTGCCAGCAGATTAGGGACCTCCTACAATGAGCAGTTCTTC.

The genes are TRBV18 and TRBJ1-2; D remains ambiguous. The ends were cut back, 3 bases at V and 0 bases at J, with 8 bases in the middle. CDR3 length equals 14 residues. Per germline, CDR1 KGHSH and CDR2 LQKENI. The chain's CDR3 is CASSPLAANYGYTF. DNA of the CDR3: TGTGCCAGCTCACCCTTGGCGGCTAACTATGGCTACACCTTC.

V is TRBV6-5 and J is TRBJ2-7; TRBD1 is a possible D gene (5 bases). Germline loops: CDR1 MNHEY, CDR2 SVGAGI. V gave up 6 bases and J gave up 2 bases, with 14 bases separating them. The CDR3 is 14 amino acids. CDR3 DNA sequence: TGTGCCAGCAGACAGGACGGCCCCACCTACGAGCAGTACTTC. Its protein product is CASRQDGPTYEQYF.

The count of this clone is one. The genes are TRBV28 and TRBJ2-7, with D possibly being TRBD2 (6 bases). Germline V gene lookup returns CDR1 MDHEN and CDR2 SYDVKM. This CDR3 has 13 amino acids. The germline V and J ends were trimmed by 8 bases and 2 bases, with 13 bases remaining between them. CDR3 protein: CASGREVTYEQYF. The DNA for the CDR3 is TGTGCCAGCGGCAGGGAGGTAACCTACGAGCAGTACTTC.

Here the CDR3 DNA reads TGCAGCGTTGAAGAGTCACTCAACACAGATACGCAGTATTTT. Its translation: CSVEESLNTDTQYF. The chain recombines TRBV29-1 with TRBJ2-3; no clear D gene. This CDR3 is 14 amino acids long. V was cut by 0 bases and J by 2 bases, with 9 bases left in between. Germline V lookup: CDR1 SQVTM, CDR2 ANQGSEA.

The chain has TRBV27 and TRBJ2-7; D is perhaps TRBD1 (6 bases). This CDR3 has 16 amino acids. Germline loops: CDR1 MNHEY, CDR2 SMNVEV (reference sequence). The ends were cut back, 7 bases at V and 3 bases at J, with 22 bases in the middle. CDR3 amino acids: CASKYSGGSRIYEQYF. DNA for the CDR3: TGTGCCAGCAAATATAGTGGGGGCTCTCGAATCTACGAGCAGTACTTC.

V and J are TRBV28 and TRBJ2-1; D may be TRBD2 (6 bases). Per the germline V gene, CDR1 is MDHEN and CDR2 is SYDVKM. V lost 7 bases and J 5 bases, leaving 15 bases between the germline ends. CDR3 length: 14 residues. CDR3 residues: CASTLHGGHNEQFF. The CDR3 DNA sequence: TGTGCCAGCACCCTCCACGGGGGTCACAATGAGCAGTTCTTC.

The chain uses TRBV29-1 and TRBJ1-1, with a tentative D call TRBD1 (5 bases). Germline-derived CDR1 and CDR2 are SQVTM and ANQGSEA. This CDR3 contains 12 residues. V was clipped by 8 bases and J by 1 base, with 11 bases between them. The CDR3 bases are TGCAGCATTCAACAGGAGAACACTGAAGCTTTCTTT. Amino acids: CSIQQENTEAFF.

The chain has TRBV6-5 and TRBJ2-7; 7 positions agree with TRBD2. Germline V gene lookup returns CDR1 MNHEY and CDR2 SVGAGI. CDR3 size: 14 residues. The V gene end was trimmed by 6 bases and the J gene end by 0 bases; junction bases not matched to a gene: 5. The CDR3 nucleotides are TGTGCCAGCAGGCAGCGGGATTACTCCTACGAGCAGTACTTC. This sequence encodes CASRQRDYSYEQYF.

CDR3: CASSFGDYEQYF. The CDR3 DNA reads TGTGCCAGCAGCTTCGGAGACTACGAGCAGTACTTC. The chain is built from TRBV11-2 and TRBJ2-7; D remains unclear. The CDR3 loop spans 12 amino acids. Trimming removed 3 bases from V and 3 bases from J, with 6 bases in between. Germline V gene lookup returns CDR1 SGHAT and CDR2 FQNNGV.

The rearrangement links TRBV28 to TRBJ2-7; TRBD2 aligns across 8 bases. Germline CDR1 and CDR2: MDHEN and SYDVKM. This CDR3 region has 15 residues. Trimming removed 6 bases from V and 4 bases from J; junction bases left unmatched: 11. DNA of the CDR3: TGTGCCAGCAGCCAGACGGGACTAGGAGGTTACGAGCAGTACTTC. This codes for CASSQTGLGGYEQYF.

The CDR3 DNA sequence: TGTGCCATCCAGGAAGGGGGACTAGCGGGAGGAAGCTCCTACAATGAGCAGTTCTTC. It encodes CAIQEGGLAGGSSYNEQFF. The chain recombines TRBV10-3 with TRBJ2-1, with 15 bases that match TRBD2. The V segment lost 8 bases and the J segment 0 bases; nucleotides outside the gene matches: 11. This CDR3 spans 19 amino acids. Germline-derived CDR1 and CDR2 are ENHRY and SYGVKD.

J is TRBJ2-3 and V is TRBV10-3; 11 bases match TRBD2. The CDR3 is 18 residues long. Per germline, CDR1 ENHRY and CDR2 SYGVKD. V lost 5 bases, J lost 3 bases, and 13 bases stayed unmatched. CDR3 nucleotides: TGTGCCATCAGTCCGGCTAGCGGGAGGAGTGTTGGGACAGATACGCAGTATTTT. It codes for CAISPASGRSVGTDTQYF.

The chain employs TRBV5-1 and TRBJ2-3, with 11 bases fitting TRBD2. CDR3 length equals 14 residues. The germline V gene has CDR1 SGHRS and CDR2 YFSETQ. With 3 bases clipped from V and 5 bases from J, the junction kept 2 bases outside the gene matches. The CDR3 loop reads CASSSGTSGDTQYF. In DNA, the CDR3 is TGCGCCAGCAGCTCAGGGACTAGCGGAGATACGCAGTATTTT.

The genes are TRBV25-1 and TRBJ2-1; 7 bases fit TRBD2. CDR3 length: 17 amino acids. The germline V gene has CDR1 MGHDK and CDR2 SYGVNS. Losses at the gene ends were 4 bases for V and 1 base for J; bases not matched to a gene: 10. Here the CDR3 DNA reads TGTGCCAGCAGTGGAAATTTAGCGGGCCCTTCCTACAATGAGCAGTTCTTC. This encodes CASSGNLAGPSYNEQFF.

V is TRBV6-5 and J is TRBJ1-1, with D possibly TRBD1 on 6 matching bases. This CDR3 is 13 amino acids long. CDR1 MNHEY and CDR2 SVGAGI come from the germline V gene. Trimming pared 8 bases from V and 4 bases from J, leaving 14 bases between. CDR3 coding DNA: TGTGCCAGCTCTCGGGGGCGCGCCACTGAAGCTTTCTTT. It encodes CASSRGRATEAFF.

The chain recombines TRBV7-2 with TRBJ2-3, with 7 positions matching TRBD2. J gave up 4 bases and V 4 bases, and 8 bases lay outside the gene matches. Germline V gene data show CDR1 as SGHTA and CDR2 as FQGNSA. This CDR3 comprises 15 residues. The CDR3 DNA reads as TGTGCCAGCAGCTCCCACCGCCGGGGGGCAGATACGCAGTATTTT. Translated: CASSSHRRGADTQYF.

The CDR3 DNA follows: TGTGCCAGCAGCCGCGGGGGGAGCTACACCTTC. Amino acid sequence: CASSRGGSYTF. V gene TRBV6-5 combines with J gene TRBJ1-2; weak D call: TRBD1 (5 bases). The CDR3 is 11 residues long. The germline gives CDR1 MNHEY, CDR2 SVGAGI. V was cut by 6 bases and J by 9 bases, with 11 bases left in between.